This record looks at one TCR beta chain sequence and its context. J lost 4 bases, V lost 9 bases, and 11 bases had no gene match. Germline values: CDR1 MNHEY, CDR2 SVGAGI. The CDR3 is 15 amino acids. The record originates from a study of blood T cell repertoires in COVID-19. The method was immunoSEQ multiplex PCR; TCRdb's version includes in-frame clones alone and lacks a portion of them. The table has more than 95,000 clones, 65% to 85% seen once. The sequenced material came from peripheral blood. The sequence came from a man aged 30-40 years with COVID-19, enrolled during active disease. The rearrangement links TRBV6-5 to TRBJ1-5; TRBD1 agrees at 8 bases. For the CDR3, the DNA is TGTGCCAGTGCCAGCAGGGGGCAGGGTAATCAGCCCCAGCATTTT. Translating it yields CASASRGQGNQPQHF.